This T cell receptor (beta chain) was documented in a study of low-dose radiotherapy and immunotherapy resistance in tumors. Study details: Across 26 weeks, 13 Gy in total went to Cohort 2, delivered as 1 Gy per fraction every two weeks. Ipilimumab 1 mg/kg every six weeks, together with nivolumab 240 mg every two weeks, was given intravenously to patients. Aspirin was taken orally at 300 mg daily by patients, and this continued for four cycles from cycle 1 day 1.

Primers targeting TRAV and TRBV primed first-strand cDNA, covering alpha and beta chains. The authors amplified TCRs for about 20 PCR cycles with a constant-region primer and a V-primer adapter. TCRdb called the reads again in MiXCR, with one record for every CDR3 protein. In the table there are around 65,000 distinct CDR3 sequences, about a quarter of which are singletons. This clonotype was detected many times. The ends lost 4 bases at V and 3 bases at J; junction bases unmatched: 5. From germline, CDR1 is MNHEY and CDR2 SVGEGT. The CDR3 sequence is 15 residues long. Time point specified: before trial treatment. Administered to the donors were nivolumab, ipilimumab, aspirin, low-dose cyclophosphamide and low-dose radiotherapy.

The source was PBMCs, collected before treatment. The TCR comes from a male donor with rectosigmoid adenocarcinoma. V and J are TRBV6-2 or TRBV6-3 and TRBJ1-5; 8 nucleotides line up with TRBD1. CDR3 amino acids: CASSLTGAYNQPQHF. CDR3 in DNA: TGTGCCAGCAGTTTGACAGGGGCGTACAATCAGCCCCAGCATTTT.